This TCR beta chain was observed in a study of blood T cell repertoires in COVID-19. For the study at large: The United States, Italy and Spain provided the acute and convalescent COVID-19 samples.

Per the study methods: The assay estimated nucleated cells by amplifying reference gene primers. Assay: immunoSEQ multiplex PCR; the TCRdb copy retains only in-frame clones and omits some. The D gene and trimming were derived from the DNA, and the V and J assignments and clone size from that table. The data contain about 83,000 clones, around 85% of them seen just once; the ten biggest clones take up approximately 5.1%. The CDR3 is 15 residues long. The V end lost 1 base, the J end lost 6 bases, and 17 bases lay between the germline ends. Germline-derived CDR1 and CDR2 are GTSNPN and SVGIG (reference sequence).

The genes are TRBV30 and TRBJ2-3; D perhaps matches TRBD2 (6 bases). Sequences were obtained from peripheral blood. The source is a man in his 60s with acute or convalescent COVID-19. The CDR3 spells CAWSAGQGGVDTQYF. The DNA for the CDR3 is TGTGCCTGGAGTGCCGGGCAGGGAGGTGTGGATACGCAGTATTTT.